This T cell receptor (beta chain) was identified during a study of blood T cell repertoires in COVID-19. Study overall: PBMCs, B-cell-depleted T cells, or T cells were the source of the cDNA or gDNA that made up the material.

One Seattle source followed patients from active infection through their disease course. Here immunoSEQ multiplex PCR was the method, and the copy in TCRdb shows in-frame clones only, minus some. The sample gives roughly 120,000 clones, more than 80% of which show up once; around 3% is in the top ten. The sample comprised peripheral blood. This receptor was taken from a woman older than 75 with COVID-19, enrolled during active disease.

The CDR3 sequence: CASSPGGPGDNQPQHF. CDR3 sequence (DNA): TGTGCCAGCAGCCCAGGGGGGCCTGGGGACAATCAGCCCCAGCATTTT. This chain joins TRBV7-9 and TRBJ1-5, with 7 nucleotides matching TRBD1. The CDR3 extends over 16 amino acids. V gave up 5 bases and J gave up 3 bases; unmatched junction bases: 10. Germline loops: CDR1 SEHNR, CDR2 FQNEAQ (reference sequence).